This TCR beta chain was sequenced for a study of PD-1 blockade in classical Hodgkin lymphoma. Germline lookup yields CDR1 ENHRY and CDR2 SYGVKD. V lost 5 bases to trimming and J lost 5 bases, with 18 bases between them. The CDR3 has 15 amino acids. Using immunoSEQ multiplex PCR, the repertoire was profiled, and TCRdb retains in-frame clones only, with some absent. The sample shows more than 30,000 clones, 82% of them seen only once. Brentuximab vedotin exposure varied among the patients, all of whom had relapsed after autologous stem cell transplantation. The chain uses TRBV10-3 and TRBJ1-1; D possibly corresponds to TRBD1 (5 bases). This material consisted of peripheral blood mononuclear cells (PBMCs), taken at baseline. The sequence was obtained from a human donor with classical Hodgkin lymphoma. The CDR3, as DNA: TGTGCCATCAGTCCGATTGGGGGGTATGGAACTGAAGCTTTCTTT. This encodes CAISPIGGYGTEAFF.